A single TCR beta chain is shown here with its context. Its specific antigen is unknown. No base-level quality is on record; no much larger clone is a single base apart. The sample's time point label, decoded: about 28 days (+/-7) after the second vaccine dose. The treatment or condition label, read with the paper, signifies: meningococcal conjugate vaccine given as trial control. The vaccinee samples were drawn from two UK trials, COV001 and COV002, one of which was a single-blind randomized controlled phase 2/3 trial testing AZD1222 (ChAdOx1 nCoV-19) in healthy adults. Trial participant PBMC samples were collected at day 0 and day 28 after the second dose for TCRbeta chain sequencing. The record originates from a study of T cell responses to AZD1222 COVID-19 vaccine (dated by TCRdb to about 2021). For context, the study as a whole: A total of under 250 trial participants underwent TCR sequencing, of whom about 200 had received two doses of AZD1222 and about 25 had received two doses of the MenACWY control vaccine. Enrollment into the trials was organized by age into subgroups of 18-55, 56-69 and 70-plus years, and those subgroups contained about 150, 27 and 61 TCR-sequenced participants, respectively.

Overall study results and their limits: Conclusions about previously exposed vaccinees are limited, since just 6 or 7 AZD1222 recipients were seropositive for SARS-CoV-2 at baseline. Epitopes outside the regions mutated in the B.1.351 and B.1.1.7 variants were reportedly recognized by nearly half of the unique spike-specific TCRs. After two AZD1222 doses, both the breadth and the depth of spike-specific TCRs were significantly higher than at day 0 and than in MenACWY recipients. Because no day 14 peak-response samples were available, repertoires were characterized only after the peak T cell response. The vaccine-associated CD4 TCRs covered the entire spike protein, and the dominant responses fell in regions 160-218 and 743-854. Participants were mostly white British and included more females than males, and it was suggested by the authors that clonal diversity may have been underestimated. The 56-69-year group was small, and its depth increase did not reach significance, likely because of low power.

The germline V gene (reference sequence) gives CDR1 as SGHKS and CDR2 as YYEKEE. V lost 4 bases and J lost 7 bases; the stretch between them is 15 bases long. Including cysteine and phenylalanine, the CDR3 has 14 amino acids. The DNA shown is the 42-base CDR3, in frame from base 1. The CDR3 regions of human TCRbeta chains were analyzed by immunosequencing. The paper's data handling went like this. Repertoire TCRs were checked for matches against a reference library of SARS-CoV-2-specific TCRs that had been generated using the MIRA antigen-specificity platform. Breadth was defined as the fraction of unique TCRs that were SARS-CoV-2-associated. Depth was defined as the fraction of total T cells that were SARS-CoV-2-associated. Each spike-specific TCR was assigned to its reactive spike region and to a CD4 or CD8 class using the MIRA data. Log10-transformed breadth and depth values were compared by one-way ANOVA with Sidak's multiple comparisons tests. The clones in this table, taken by TCRdb from immuneACCESS, are in-frame only. Not every clone is retained; where verified, under half of the shortfall comes from an unresolved V gene, and the cause of the rest is unknown. The D gene and trimming were derived from the DNA, and the V and J assignments and clone size from that table. This sample lists about 200,000 clones; roughly 94% were detected once. The ten most abundant clones make up around 1.7% of the sample.

The rearrangement combines TRBV5-5 with TRBJ2-1; a tentative D match to TRBD1 spans 5 bases. Source: peripheral blood, taken 28 days after the second dose of the MenACWY control vaccine. The TCR originated in an adult who received the MenACWY meningococcal vaccine as a control. In nucleotides, the sequence is TGTGCCAGCAGCCCGAGGTCACAGGTTAATGAGCAGTTCTTC. Translated, this is CASSPRSQVNEQFF.